The 16 T cell receptor beta chains given below trace back to one sample, sequenced in a study of blood T cells in healthy people across ages. For the second PCR, which ran for about 7 to 11 cycles, a sample-barcoded 5' primer and a J-beta primer mix were used. TCRdb itself ran the 5' RACE reads through MiXCR, one entry per CDR3 protein. The data show some 1.6 million distinct CDR3 sequences, with 34% seen just once and over 9% held by the top ten. Sequencing was performed on blood. The receptors stem from a woman aged 25 to 39 in good health.

This clonotype occurred a few times. The chain uses TRBV12-3 or TRBV12-4 and TRBJ1-5, with 12 bases fitting TRBD1. Losses at the gene ends were 5 bases for V and 6 bases for J; bases not matched to a gene: 8. The CDR3 is 16 amino acids. The CDR3 reads CASSPPGQGASQPQHF. The CDR3 region has the DNA TGTGCCAGCAGTCCTCCGGGACAGGGGGCGAGTCAGCCCCAGCATTTT.

This rearrangement joins TRBV30 to TRBJ2-6; D is uncertain. The CDR3 is 15 residues long. Trimming removed 2 bases at V and 0 bases at J, with 8 bases between. Germline loops: CDR1 GTSNPN, CDR2 SVGIG (reference sequence). The CDR3 loop reads CAWSRSSSGANVLTF. In DNA form, the CDR3 reads TGTGCCTGGAGTAGGAGTAGCTCTGGGGCCAACGTCCTGACTTTC.

The chain recombines TRBV6-5 with TRBJ2-1; 13 nucleotides agree with TRBD2. The V gene's germline CDR1 is MNHEY and CDR2 SVGAGI. The CDR3 spans 13 residues. The J segment lost 13 bases and the V segment lost 6 bases, leaving 6 bases of the junction unmatched. The CDR3 DNA follows: TGTGCCAGCAGCCAAGGACTAGCGGGAGTTCAGTTCTTC. Residues: CASSQGLAGVQFF.

This clonotype was observed a handful of times. The V call is TRBV24-1, the J call TRBJ2-1, with D hard to call. Germline assignment: CDR1 KGHDR and CDR2 SFDVKD. V lost 1 base, J lost 8 bases, and 11 bases lay in between. The CDR3 extends over 14 amino acids. CDR3 DNA sequence: TGTGCCACCAGTGATTTAGCTAGAGCTGATGAGCAGTTCTTC. It specifies CATSDLARADEQFF.

This clonotype was counted a few times. The genes are TRBV4-1 and TRBJ2-3, with TRBD1 identical over 8 bases. J gave up 10 bases and V 0 bases, and 9 bases lay outside the gene matches. This CDR3 has 15 residues. Germline-derived CDR1 and CDR2 are MGHRA and YSYEKL. CDR3 nucleotide sequence: TGCGCCAGCAGCCAAGAGGGGTGGGGACAGGAGGCGCAGTATTTT. Its protein product is CASSQEGWGQEAQYF.

The CDR3 region is CASRTSWDRGTRTAYNEQFF. CDR3 bases: TGTGCCAGCAGAACAAGTTGGGACAGGGGGACCCGGACGGCCTACAATGAGCAGTTCTTC. The chain links TRBV5-8 to TRBJ2-1; TRBD1 matches 11 bases. V was clipped by 5 bases and J by 2 bases; unmatched bases: 18. CDR3 size: 20 residues. Per germline, CDR1 SGHTS and CDR2 YDEGEE.

This clonotype was seen at least ten times. The V gene is TRBV7-3, the J gene TRBJ2-3; weak D call: TRBD2 (6 bases). The CDR3 covers 15 residues. Deletions cut 1 base from V and 4 bases from J, with 12 bases between. Germline CDR1 and CDR2: SGHTA and FQGTGA. CDR3 protein: CASSLMGGAPDTQYF. DNA for the CDR3: TGTGCCAGCAGCTTAATGGGCGGGGCCCCAGATACGCAGTATTTT.

This clonotype was detected many times. The chain couples TRBV4-1 to TRBJ2-7; TRBD2 might be the D (5 bases). V was cut by 1 base and J by 0 bases, with 16 bases left in between. This CDR3 spans 17 amino acids. CDR1 and CDR2 (germline): MGHRA, YSYEKL. CDR3 sequence reads: CASSQASAGRSSYEQYF. The CDR3 DNA sequence: TGCGCCAGCAGCCAAGCAAGTGCGGGCAGGAGCTCCTACGAGCAGTACTTC.

In the case of this clonotype: One junction end disagrees with the germline gene, perhaps due to a read error. The gene calls are TRBV6-1 and TRBJ1-2; D possibly corresponds to TRBD1 (5 bases). Germline assignment: CDR1 MNHNS and CDR2 SASEGT. The CDR3 covers 13 residues. The CDR3 region has the DNA TGTGCCAGCAGGGAAGGGGTATACTATGGCTACACCTTC. Translating gives CASREGVYYGYTF.

The rearrangement joins TRBV20-1 to TRBJ1-5; TRBD1 might be the D (5 bases). V lost 6 bases, J lost 5 bases, and 14 bases lay in between. The CDR3 has 13 residues. In germline, CDR1 is DFQATT, CDR2 SNEGSKA (reference sequence). In nucleotides, the CDR3 is TGCAGTGCCGACCCGCGGGGCGATCAGCCCCAGCATTTT. It codes for CSADPRGDQPQHF.

The V and J genes are TRBV14 and TRBJ2-3; D perhaps matches TRBD2 (6 bases). Trimming stripped 0 bases from V and 6 bases from J, with 16 bases between. Germline V lookup: CDR1 SGHDN, CDR2 FVKESK. The CDR3 runs to 16 residues. CDR3 DNA: TGTGCCAGCAGCCAAGATGGGGACTTCGGGGCGGATACGCAGTATTTT. Amino acids: CASSQDGDFGADTQYF.

The chain is built from TRBV27 and TRBJ2-1, with D maybe TRBD2 (8 bases). Trimming removed 5 bases from V and 10 bases from J, with 30 bases in between. The CDR3 has 18 amino acids. Germline values: CDR1 MNHEY, CDR2 SMNVEV (reference sequence). DNA for the CDR3: TGTGCCAGCAGTCCCCCGACTAGCGAGGGGGCGCGCGTTTGGGAGCAGTTCTTC. Translated: CASSPPTSEGARVWEQFF.

V gene TRBV2 combines with J gene TRBJ2-6; D might be TRBD1 or TRBD2, each matching 5 bases. This CDR3 contains 15 residues. Trimming removed 6 bases at V and 0 bases at J, with 9 bases between. The germline V gene encodes CDR1 SNHLY and CDR2 FYNNEI. CDR3 DNA sequence: TGTGCCAGCAGGCTCGGGGCCTCTGGGGCCAACGTCCTGACTTTC. Translated, it gives CASRLGASGANVLTF.

CDR3 sequence: CASTRKADRAIYEQYF. CDR3 bases: TGTGCCAGCACCCGTAAGGCGGACAGGGCTATCTACGAGCAGTACTTC. The rearrangement links TRBV2 to TRBJ2-7; 8 bases match TRBD1. CDR1 is SNHLY and CDR2 is FYNNEI in the germline V gene. V trimming: 7 bases; J trimming: 3 bases; junction bases outside the gene matches: 14. The CDR3 is 16 residues long.

Turning to this clonotype: One junction end disagrees with the germline gene, perhaps due to a read error. The chain carries TRBV5-1 and TRBJ2-1; 8 nucleotides align to TRBD2. This CDR3 spans 15 amino acids. Germline V gives CDR1 SGHRS, CDR2 YFSETQ. CDR3 sequence reads: CASSVTSGNYNGQFF. CDR3 bases: TGCGCCAGCAGCGTAACTAGCGGTAATTACAATGGGCAGTTCTTC.

The chain is built from TRBV11-2 and TRBJ1-4; 7 nucleotides agree with TRBD1. Per germline, CDR1 SGHAT and CDR2 FQNNGV. Losses at the gene ends were 5 bases for V and 0 bases for J; bases not matched to a gene: 15. CDR3 size: 19 residues. The CDR3 sequence: CASSPIGDSGVSTNEKLFF. The CDR3 nucleotides are TGTGCCAGCAGCCCGATCGGGGACAGTGGGGTTTCAACTAATGAAAAACTGTTTTTT.